This TCR beta chain is drawn from a study of blood T cell repertoires in COVID-19. Study-level background: There were acute and convalescent COVID-19 samples, and they came from the United States, Italy and Spain. From T cells, B-cell-depleted T cells, or PBMCs came the material, which was cDNA or gDNA.

It was during active infection that Seattle patients were enrolled and then longitudinally followed. The CDR3 extends over 13 amino acids. Germline loops: CDR1 SNHLY, CDR2 FYNNEI. Trimming left V 1 base short and J 2 bases short, with 3 bases between. Per the original methods: Reference gene primer amplification in the assay estimated nucleated cell counts. The assay was immunoSEQ multiplex PCR, and TCRdb's table has in-frame clones only and misses some. From that table come the V and J calls and clone size; the DNA was used to work out D and trimming. The sample has over 70,000 clones, 80% to 90% seen once.

The genes are TRBV2 and TRBJ1-3; no firm D call. The source material was peripheral blood. The source is a man aged 55-75 years with COVID-19, enrolled during active disease. CDR3 sequence (DNA): TGTGCCAGCAGTGAAGTAACTGGAAACACCATATATTTT. This gives the protein CASSEVTGNTIYF.